This TCR beta chain stems from a study of T cell repertoires in cytomegalovirus infection. In the study overall: Signatures in public TCR beta sequences pointed to both CMV infection and matching HLA type. Broader study findings: HLA-C-restricted CMV-specific TCR beta clonotypes were dominant in the ex vivo response.

TCRdb reprocessed the reads with MiXCR, giving one entry per CDR3 protein. The sample has over 150,000 distinct CDR3 sequences; about 17% are singletons. This clonotype appeared a few times. Its antigen is unknown. This CDR3 is 17 amino acids long. The V gene end was trimmed by 2 bases and the J gene end by 4 bases; junction bases not matched to a gene: 8. Germline V gene data show CDR1 as MNHEY and CDR2 as SVGEGT. The gene calls are TRBV6-2 or TRBV6-3 and TRBJ1-1; 12 bases match TRBD1. This clonotype was sampled from a human donor in good health (CMV status not recorded). Some clones in this sample may be carry-over from other donors' samples. The sequenced sample consisted of CD8+ T cells from PBMCs. CDR3 DNA sequence: TGTGCCAGCAGTTACCCGGGACAGGGGGCGCGTTCCACTGAAGCTTTCTTT. Amino acids: CASSYPGQGARSTEAFF.